This T cell receptor beta chain was profiled in a study of sequential checkpoint blockade in melanoma. Using immunoSEQ multiplex PCR, the repertoire was profiled, and TCRdb retains in-frame clones only, with some absent. The sample shows 15,000 to 20,000 clones, about four fifths of them seen only once. This CDR3 is built from 17 residues. Looked up from germline, CDR1 is KGHSH and CDR2 is LQKENI. Trimming at V came to 3 bases and at J to 0 bases, leaving 10 bases not matched to a gene. Treatment specified: randomized to nivolumab then ipilimumab (arm A) or the reverse (arm B). Sequenced material: CD8+ T cells sorted from blood (inferred from file names), taken from a patient given nivolumab and ipilimumab in sequence. The chain links TRBV18 to TRBJ1-1; 7 bases are shared with TRBD1. The source of this sequence is a human donor with melanoma. The DNA of the CDR3 is TGTGCCAGCTCACCGTGGACAGGACCGGAGTTGAACACTGAAGCTTTCTTT. Translating it yields CASSPWTGPELNTEAFF.